These 14 T cell receptor beta chains were sequenced from one sample in a study of radiation and T cells in renal cell carcinoma (dated by TCRdb to the early 2020s). This specimen's time point label, per the study, means: blood 2 weeks post-SBRT. According to the study, the label for this sample's treatment or condition signals: 15 Gy SBRT to primary tumor, nephrectomy 4 weeks later. Libraries were built with the immunoSEQ multiplex PCR assay. In TCRdb, the immuneACCESS table is reduced to in-frame sequences with V and J assigned. These tables do not hold every clone; where another copy was compared, an unresolved V gene accounts for under half, and the others remain unexplained. The sample table contains more than 150,000 clones; only one count was recorded for 87% of them. Of the sample, over 10% falls within the top ten clones. The source material was blood, sampled from a patient whose treatment included radiotherapy and nephrectomy. The origin of the receptors is a woman between 50 and 59 years old with renal cell carcinoma.

This sequence joins TRBV15 and TRBJ1-1, with D possibly TRBD1 on 5 matching bases. There are 14 residues in the CDR3. Germline V gene sequence: CDR1 LNHNV, CDR2 YYDKDF (reference sequence). Trimming cost V 0 bases and J 10 bases, with 15 bases left between them. CDR3 nucleotides: TGTGCCACCAGCAGAGATTCTACCGACAGAAGAGCTTTCTTT. Residues: CATSRDSTDRRAFF.

The chain couples TRBV5-1 to TRBJ2-3, with no clear D. CDR1 and CDR2 from the germline V gene are SGHRS and YFSETQ. V was trimmed by 0 bases and J by 8 bases, leaving 10 bases between them. The CDR3 is made up of 13 amino acids. The CDR3 bases are TGCGCCAGCAGCTTGGAATCCCAGGCTACGCAGTATTTT. It codes for CASSLESQATQYF.

The chain joins TRBV28 to TRBJ1-5; no clear D gene. The length of the CDR3 is 13 residues. Trimming removed 11 bases at V and 3 bases at J, with 14 bases between. CDR1 is MDHEN and CDR2 is SYDVKM in the germline V gene. CDR3 nucleotide sequence: TGTGCCTCGTCCCCCCAGGTCAATCAGCCCCAGCATTTT. The encoded protein is CASSPQVNQPQHF.

The CDR3 region is CASSQDYREQYF. In DNA, the CDR3 is TGCGCCAGCAGCCAAGATTACAGGGAGCAGTACTTC. J is TRBJ2-7 and V is TRBV4-3; D might be TRBD1 (5 bases). Trimming removed 0 bases at V and 7 bases at J, with 7 bases between. The CDR3 runs to 12 residues. Per germline, CDR1 LGHNA and CDR2 YSLEER.

The chain combines TRBV7-9 with TRBJ2-7, with 7 bases that match TRBD1. CDR1 and CDR2 from the germline V gene are SEHNR and FQNEAQ (reference sequence). CDR3 length: 15 amino acids. Trimming took 2 bases from V and 3 from J; bases not matched to a gene: 7. The CDR3 nucleotides read TGTGCCAGCAGCTTATCGGGACAGTCAAACTACGAGCAGTACTTC. This sequence encodes CASSLSGQSNYEQYF.

This clone has only a few counts. V and J are TRBV13 and TRBJ1-1; D may be TRBD1 (5 bases). V lost 8 bases to trimming and J lost 3 bases, with 16 bases between them. Germline CDR1 is PRHDT and CDR2 is FYEKMQ (reference sequence). CDR3 length equals 14 residues. For the CDR3, the DNA is TGTGCCAGCCAAACTTGGGGGTCGGACACTGAAGCTTTCTTT. This translates into CASQTWGSDTEAFF. The entire variable domain, with the rest obtained from reference TRBV13 and TRBJ1-1, is as follows: AAGVIQSPRHLIKEKRETATLKCYPIPRHDTVYWYQQGPGQDPQFLISFYEKMQSDKGSIPDRFSAQQFSDYHSELNMSSLELGDSALYFCASQTWGSDTEAFFGQGTRLTVV.

The chain has TRBV10-2 and TRBJ2-1; weak D call: TRBD1 (6 bases). CDR3 length: 13 amino acids. Looked up from germline, CDR1 is WSHSY and CDR2 is SAAADI. Trimming left V 8 bases short and J 4 bases short, with 12 bases between. As DNA, the CDR3 is TGCGCCAGCCTCGGACAGAATTACAATGAGCAGTTCTTC. It translates to CASLGQNYNEQFF.

The chain has TRBV7-2 and TRBJ2-7; 13 bases line up with TRBD2. The germline gives CDR1 SGHTA, CDR2 FQGNSA. V dropped 10 bases and J dropped 2; count of bases not matched to a gene: 5. The CDR3 length is 14 residues. The CDR3 reads CATSTSGGAYEQYF. DNA for the CDR3: TGTGCCACTTCCACTAGCGGGGGGGCCTACGAGCAGTACTTC.

The rearrangement links TRBV7-6 to TRBJ2-7, with D maybe TRBD2 (5 bases). Trimming shortened V by 5 bases and J by 3 bases, and 11 bases separated the two germline ends. This CDR3 region has 13 residues. The germline CDR1 and CDR2 sequences are SGHVS and FNYEAQ. Written as DNA, the CDR3 is TGTGCCAGCAGCCTGCAACGGGACTACGAGCAGTACTTC. Its translation: CASSLQRDYEQYF.

The J gene is TRBJ1-5, the V gene TRBV2; D is unclear. The CDR3 extends over 15 amino acids. The V end lost 0 bases, the J end lost 7 bases, and 13 bases lay between the germline ends. Germline V CDR1 and CDR2: SNHLY, FYNNEI. The CDR3 region has the DNA TGTGCCAGCAGTGAAGCGGGGTCGGTATACCAGCCCCAGCATTTT. It is translated as CASSEAGSVYQPQHF.

This clone was counted only a few times. This chain connects TRBV12-5 to TRBJ1-1; 9 bases line up with TRBD1. J lost 3 bases, V lost 6 bases, and 5 bases had no gene match. The CDR3 has 14 residues. Germline values: CDR1 LGHNT, CDR2 FRNRAP. DNA of the CDR3: TGTGCTAGTGGCTCGGGACAGGGAGACACTGAAGCTTTCTTT. Translation: CASGSGQGDTEAFF.

The chain has TRBV28 and TRBJ1-5; D gene ambiguous. The CDR3 covers 12 residues. Germline values: CDR1 MDHEN, CDR2 SYDVKM. V was clipped by 6 bases and J by 0 bases, with 3 bases between them. CDR3 DNA: TGTGCCAGCAGCGATAGCAATCAGCCCCAGCATTTT. Its translation: CASSDSNQPQHF.

The rearrangement links TRBV5-1 to TRBJ1-1; D is unclear. This CDR3 has 15 amino acids. Germline CDR1 SGHRS, CDR2 YFSETQ. V dropped 4 bases and J dropped 1 base, with 14 bases sitting between them. CDR3: CASSQWDPQNTEAFF. Written as DNA, the CDR3 is TGCGCCAGCAGCCAGTGGGATCCCCAGAACACTGAAGCTTTCTTT.

Here the CDR3 reads CASSTLAGAHNEQFF. As DNA, the CDR3 is TGTGCCAGTAGTACACTAGCGGGGGCCCACAATGAGCAGTTCTTC. The gene calls are TRBV19 and TRBJ2-1, with TRBD2 identical over 11 bases. Germline-derived CDR1 and CDR2 are LNHDA and SQIVND (reference sequence). This CDR3 spans 15 amino acids. The J segment lost 5 bases and the V segment lost 4 bases, leaving 4 bases of the junction unmatched.